These 16 T cell receptor beta chains originate from one sample sequenced in a study of blood T cell repertoires in COVID-19. Data came from immunoSEQ multiplex PCR; TCRdb stores just in-frame clones and leaves some out. The data contain approximately 50,000 clones, under 85% of them singletons. Material: peripheral blood. The source of these receptors is a man aged 70-80 years with active COVID-19.

The rearrangement links TRBV27 to TRBJ1-4, with D uncertain. V was cut by 5 bases and J by 3 bases, with 16 bases left in between. Germline values: CDR1 MNHEY, CDR2 SMNVEV (reference sequence). The CDR3 is 16 residues long. The CDR3 nucleotides read TGTGCCAGCAGTCGAATATCTCGGGAGTCTAATGAAAAACTGTTTTTT. Translated, it gives CASSRISRESNEKLFF.

This clone was seen a handful of times. The V and J genes are TRBV3-1 (or the pseudogene TRBV3-2) and TRBJ1-1; TRBD1 agrees at 9 bases. CDR1 and CDR2 from the germline V gene are LGHDT and YNNKEL (reference sequence). V dropped 1 base and J dropped 11; count of bases not matched to a gene: 8. CDR3 size: 14 residues. The DNA for the CDR3 is TGTGCCAGCAGCCAAGCTGGCGGGACAGGGTATGCTTTCTTT. Its protein product is CASSQAGGTGYAFF.

The chain uses TRBV5-1 and TRBJ2-2; D is undetermined. This CDR3 has 15 amino acids. V lost 6 bases to trimming and J lost 0 bases, with 12 bases between them. Germline CDR1 reads SGHRS; CDR2 reads YFSETQ. The CDR3 loop reads CASKGEATNTGELFF. In DNA form, the CDR3 reads TGCGCCAGCAAAGGAGAGGCCACGAACACCGGGGAGCTGTTTTTT.

The chain carries TRBV2 and TRBJ2-7, with TRBD1 matching 7 bases. V shed 6 bases, J shed 3 bases, and the junction held 2 bases outside the gene matches. Germline values: CDR1 SNHLY, CDR2 FYNNEI. This CDR3 region has 12 residues. CDR3 residues: CASRTGFYEQYF. DNA of the CDR3: TGTGCCAGCAGGACAGGGTTCTACGAGCAGTACTTC.

The rearrangement uses TRBV7-2 and TRBJ2-5, with D possibly matching TRBD2 (7 bases). Germline V CDR1 and CDR2: SGHTA, FQGNSA. V was clipped by 3 bases and J by 6 bases, with 17 bases between them. The CDR3 is made up of 15 amino acids. The CDR3 DNA reads TGTGCCAGCAGCTTGGTGGGGGGGGCCGGGCAGACCCAGTACTTC. This translates into CASSLVGGAGQTQYF.

The genes are TRBV19 and TRBJ1-2; 7 bases fit TRBD1. This CDR3 is 12 amino acids long. Germline CDR1 LNHDA, CDR2 SQIVND (reference sequence). Unmatched junction bases numbered 6, after V lost 6 bases and J lost 8 bases. CDR3 DNA sequence: TGTGCCAGTAGGCAGGGGGGTTCCGGCTACACCTTC. Its protein product is CASRQGGSGYTF.

This clone was seen a single time. The chain joins TRBV10-3 to TRBJ2-1, with 7 bases aligning to TRBD2. The V gene end was trimmed by 7 bases and the J gene end by 0 bases; junction bases not matched to a gene: 6. The CDR3 is made up of 15 amino acids. CDR1 is ENHRY, CDR2 SYGVKD, per germline. The CDR3 loop reads CAITAGESSYNEQFF. CDR3 coding DNA: TGTGCCATCACGGCGGGGGAGAGCTCCTACAATGAGCAGTTCTTC.

J is TRBJ2-1 and V is TRBV6-2 or TRBV6-3; TRBD1 agrees at 9 bases. The CDR3 contains 15 residues. Germline V gives CDR1 MNHEY, CDR2 SVGEGT. J gave up 3 bases and V 5 bases, and 5 bases lay outside the gene matches. For the CDR3, the DNA is TGTGCCAGCAGTAAGGGGACAGGGAACTACAATGAGCAGTTCTTC. Residues: CASSKGTGNYNEQFF.

V usage is TRBV29-1 and J usage is TRBJ1-1; TRBD1 might be the D (5 bases). There are 14 residues in the CDR3. V dropped 7 bases and J dropped 0 bases, with 15 bases sitting between them. Germline V gene sequence: CDR1 SQVTM, CDR2 ANQGSEA. The chain's CDR3 is CSGRGGGMNTEAFF. The DNA for the CDR3 is TGCAGCGGCCGGGGGGGAGGGATGAACACTGAAGCTTTCTTT.

The chain couples TRBV9 to TRBJ1-6; 7 bases are a match to TRBD1. V was clipped by 3 bases and J by 9 bases; unmatched bases: 0. The CDR3 covers 12 residues. CDR1 and CDR2 (germline): SGDLS, YYNGEE. The CDR3 DNA reads as TGTGCCAGCAGCGACAGGGGTTCACCCCTCCACTTT. Translating gives CASSDRGSPLHF.

The gene calls are TRBV6-5 and TRBJ1-3; 12 bases map to TRBD1. Trimming took 6 bases from V and 8 from J; bases not matched to a gene: 8. Germline lookup yields CDR1 MNHEY and CDR2 SVGAGI. This CDR3 region has 15 residues. CDR3 DNA sequence: TGTGCCAGCAGACCGGGACAGGGGGCTTTAGACACCATATATTTT. Its translation is CASRPGQGALDTIYF.

This clone was recorded a few times. The chain combines TRBV11-2 with TRBJ1-1; no firm D call. The ends were cut back, 1 base at V and 8 bases at J, with 8 bases in the middle. Germline-derived CDR1 and CDR2 are SGHAT and FQNNGV. The CDR3 is 12 amino acids. The CDR3 loop reads CASSLGAGEAFF. In DNA form, the CDR3 reads TGTGCCAGCAGCTTAGGTGCGGGGGAAGCTTTCTTT.

CDR3 in amino acids: CASSRGQDSGNTIYF. CDR3 DNA: TGTGCCAGCAGCAGGGGACAGGACTCTGGAAACACCATATATTTT. The chain recombines TRBV11-3 with TRBJ1-3; 8 bases agree with TRBD1. The CDR3 runs 15 residues. The germline V gene encodes CDR1 SGHNT and CDR2 YENEEA. J was trimmed by 0 bases and V by 5 bases; bases with no gene match: 3. Looking up the rest from reference TRBV11-3 and TRBJ1-3 gives the full variable domain: EAGVVQSPRYKIIEKKQPVAFWCNPISGHNTLYWYLQNLGQGPELLIRYENEEAVDDSQLPKDRFSAERLKGVDSTLKIQPAELGDSAVYLCASSRGQDSGNTIYFGEGSWLTVV.

The chain carries TRBV28 and TRBJ2-1; 9 bases align to TRBD2. The CDR3 contains 16 residues. After removal of 6 bases from V and 6 bases from J, the junction contained 12 bases not matched to a gene. The germline V gene encodes CDR1 MDHEN and CDR2 SYDVKM. In DNA, the CDR3 is TGTGCCAGCAGACATAGGCCTAGCGGGGCCCTCAATGAGCAGTTCTTC. It specifies CASRHRPSGALNEQFF.

The chain couples TRBV4-2 to TRBJ1-2; D is possibly TRBD1 (6 bases). The V gene lost 1 base and the J gene lost 0 bases, with 6 bases spanning the gap. This CDR3 comprises 14 residues. CDR1 LGHNA and CDR2 YNFKEQ come from the germline V gene. In DNA form, the CDR3 reads TGTGCCAGCAGCCAAGGGACAGCTAACTATGGCTACACCTTC. Translating it yields CASSQGTANYGYTF.

J is TRBJ2-5 and V is TRBV7-3, with 7 bases identical to TRBD2. Germline V CDR1 and CDR2: SGHTA, FQGTGA. The CDR3 runs 15 residues. J was trimmed by 5 bases and V by 3 bases; bases with no gene match: 9. The CDR3 protein is CASSLGQRGGETQYF. The CDR3 coding sequence is TGTGCCAGCAGCTTGGGGCAGCGGGGAGGGGAGACCCAGTACTTC. Looking up the rest from reference TRBV7-3 and TRBJ2-5 gives the full variable domain: GAGVSQTPSNKVTEKGKYVELRCDPISGHTALYWYRQSLGQGPEFLIYFQGTGAADDSGLPNDRFFAVRPEGSVSTLKIQRTERGDSAVYLCASSLGQRGGETQYFGPGTRLLVL.